The 15 T cell receptor beta chains given below trace back to one sample, sequenced in a study of cytomegalovirus exposure and HLA in healthy donors. TCRdb keeps only in-frame clones here, not all; method: immunoSEQ multiplex PCR. The sample includes some 77,000 clones, 85% to 95% of them seen just once. The sequenced sample was PBMCs. The source of these receptors is a man aged 18 to 30 in good health and CMV-seropositive.

This chain uses TRBV7-3 with TRBJ2-2, with TRBD2 identical over 13 bases. The CDR3 has 20 residues. Per the germline V gene, CDR1 is SGHTA and CDR2 is FQGTGA. V lost 5 bases to trimming and J lost 2 bases; unmatched junction nucleotides: 14. The CDR3 DNA reads as TGTGCCAGCAGCCGACAGGGGGCCAGACTAGCGGGGGGAAACACCGGGGAGCTGTTTTTT. It is translated as CASSRQGARLAGGNTGELFF.

This clone occurred once. The V call is TRBV5-1, the J call TRBJ2-1; 14 nucleotides line up with TRBD2. Per germline, CDR1 SGHRS and CDR2 YFSETQ. V gave up 2 bases and J gave up 5 bases; unmatched junction bases: 12. The CDR3 totals 19 residues. The CDR3 coding sequence is TGCGCCAGCAGCTTCTCCTCCGGGACTAGCGGGAGTAACGACAATGAGCAGTTCTTC. Its translation: CASSFSSGTSGSNDNEQFF.

The CDR3: CASSSSDRQETQYF. CDR3 sequence (DNA): TGTGCCAGCAGCTCCTCCGACAGGCAAGAGACCCAGTACTTC. This chain connects TRBV7-9 to TRBJ2-5, with D maybe TRBD1 (6 bases). The V end lost 4 bases, the J end lost 2 bases, and 11 bases lay between the germline ends. The germline CDR1 and CDR2 sequences are SEHNR and FQNEAQ (reference sequence). There are 14 residues in the CDR3.

The CDR3, as DNA: TGTGCCAGCAGGGACTCCGGGGCGGGAGCAAAGACCCAGTACTTC. Encoded protein: CASRDSGAGAKTQYF. The chain joins TRBV6-5 to TRBJ2-5; the match to TRBD2 covers 7 bases. The CDR3 has 15 amino acids. With V trimmed by 6 bases and J by 6 bases, 13 bases remained unmatched. CDR1 and CDR2 (germline): MNHEY, SVGAGI.

DNA for the CDR3: TGTGCCAGCGAAGACAGGGGCGGGCAGCCCCAGCATTTT. Translated, it gives CASEDRGGQPQHF. The chain links TRBV19 to TRBJ1-5, with 8 bases lining up with TRBD1. CDR1 is LNHDA, CDR2 SQIVND, per germline (reference sequence). The V gene end was trimmed by 9 bases and the J gene end by 7 bases; junction bases not matched to a gene: 8. The CDR3 totals 13 residues.

The genes are TRBV6-5 and TRBJ2-7, with D possibly TRBD2 on 5 matching bases. The CDR3 contains 16 residues. The ends were cut back, 2 bases at V and 2 bases at J, with 16 bases in the middle. Per germline, CDR1 MNHEY and CDR2 SVGAGI. The CDR3 is CASSYGGKRAAYEQYF. CDR3 bases: TGTGCCAGCAGTTACGGTGGAAAGAGGGCGGCCTACGAGCAGTACTTC.

This chain uses TRBV4-2 with TRBJ2-2; unclear D gene. This CDR3 is built from 13 residues. V lost 0 bases and J 9 bases, leaving 8 bases between the germline ends. CDR1 is LGHNA and CDR2 is YNFKEQ in the germline V gene. The CDR3 DNA follows: TGTGCCAGCAGCCAAGAGACTGATTGGGAGCTGTTTTTT. It codes for CASSQETDWELFF.

This chain joins TRBV10-3 and TRBJ2-7; D is perhaps TRBD1 (5 bases). The germline CDR1 and CDR2 sequences are ENHRY and SYGVKD. With 6 bases removed from V and 6 bases from J, the gap between germline ends came to 15 bases. The CDR3 runs 13 residues. In DNA form, the CDR3 reads TGTGCCATCAGCGCCGGACAACCCTCCGAGCAGTACTTC. Its translation is CAISAGQPSEQYF.

The chain employs TRBV4-2 and TRBJ2-7, with 12 nucleotides matching TRBD2. V lost 0 bases, J lost 3 bases, and 6 bases stayed unmatched. The CDR3 consists of 17 residues. Germline assignment: CDR1 LGHNA and CDR2 YNFKEQ. DNA for the CDR3: TGTGCCAGCAGCCAAGATTCCCCTAGCGGGGGGGACTACGAGCAGTACTTC. Protein sequence: CASSQDSPSGGDYEQYF.

The V call is TRBV7-3, the J call TRBJ1-1; 7 bases map to TRBD1. V was pared by 5 bases and J by 11 bases, with 11 bases of the junction left unmatched. The CDR3 runs to 13 residues. Germline CDR1 is SGHTA and CDR2 is FQGTGA. The CDR3 spells CASSLRQGVGAFF. CDR3 in DNA: TGTGCCAGCAGCCTAAGACAGGGTGTTGGGGCTTTCTTT.

The chain carries TRBV19 and TRBJ2-7; unclear D gene. V dropped 5 bases and J dropped 0 bases, with 11 bases sitting between them. Looked up from germline, CDR1 is LNHDA and CDR2 is SQIVND (reference sequence). The CDR3 is 14 amino acids. As DNA, the CDR3 is TGTGCCAGTAGTTCCCTAAAGCCCTCCTACGAGCAGTACTTC. Translated: CASSSLKPSYEQYF.

Note on this clone: Sequence at one end of the junction differs from germline and may be a read error. The gene calls are TRBV28 and TRBJ1-1, with 7 bases aligning to TRBD1. Germline loops: CDR1 MDHEN, CDR2 SYDVKM. The CDR3 length is 15 residues. CDR3 bases: TGTGCCAGCACTTTACCCGCAGGGGGGAACACTGAAGCTTTCTTT. Translating gives CASTLPAGGNTEAFF.

This chain joins TRBV18 and TRBJ1-5; weak D call: TRBD1 (6 bases). Per the germline V gene, CDR1 is KGHSH and CDR2 is LQKENI. This CDR3 contains 15 residues. The V and J ends lost 5 bases and 3 bases respectively, with 14 bases between them. The CDR3: CASSTTGWANQPQHF. The CDR3 DNA reads as TGTGCCAGCTCAACGACAGGATGGGCCAATCAGCCCCAGCATTTT.

Concerning this clone: The sample has other DNA sequences that encode this CDR3 too. This chain connects TRBV5-1 to TRBJ2-2, with 7 bases aligning to TRBD2. Trimming at V came to 1 base and at J to 7 bases, leaving 16 bases not matched to a gene. CDR1 SGHRS and CDR2 YFSETQ come from the germline V gene. This CDR3 is built from 18 residues. The CDR3 loop is CASSLSPSGRAVGGELFF. Written as DNA, the CDR3 is TGCGCCAGCAGCTTGAGCCCTAGCGGAAGGGCCGTAGGCGGGGAGCTGTTTTTT.

V and J are TRBV5-6 and TRBJ2-3; D is perhaps TRBD1 (5 bases). Germline loops: CDR1 SGHDT, CDR2 YYEEEE. V lost 6 bases, J lost 5 bases, and 22 bases lay in between. The CDR3 is 16 residues long. The CDR3 sequence: CASTRRGRARGDTQYF. DNA of the CDR3: TGTGCCAGCACTCGAAGGGGCCGAGCAAGGGGAGATACGCAGTATTTT.